This TCR beta chain came from a study of monozygotic twins with cystic fibrosis. The CDR3 totals 13 residues. Trimming shortened V by 1 base and J by 5 bases, and 8 bases separated the two germline ends. Germline V lookup: CDR1 SNHLY, CDR2 FYNNEI. General observations from the study: In this small cohort, shared CDR3 numbers showed no association with age, concordance or disease severity. Co-twins had the most similar V usage for 13 of 16 pairs, J for 8.

Data came from immunoSEQ multiplex PCR; TCRdb stores just in-frame clones and leaves some out. The sample consists of 30,000 or so clones, approximately 72% of them appearing once. This clone turned up a few times. Antigen unknown. Specimen: blood. The chain couples TRBV2 to TRBJ1-2; D is unresolved. This sequence was found in a girl aged 10 to 17 with cystic fibrosis. CDR3 sequence reads: CASSEERLYGYTF. For the CDR3, the DNA is TGTGCCAGCAGTGAAGAGAGGCTTTATGGCTACACCTTC.